This is a list of T cell receptor beta chains from one sample in a study of blood T cell repertoires in COVID-19. Measured with immunoSEQ multiplex PCR; TCRdb has only the in-frame clones, and not every one. The sample records under 85,000 clones, about 86% being singletons. Source material: peripheral blood. The receptor source for this set is a human donor in a cohort sampled during active COVID-19. The CDR3 runs from the conserved cysteine through the conserved F or W. The D gene is left open where the match is weak. Rows may omit the clone size; those that give it use once, few, many or a size class.

>TRBJ2-3|.|TRBV4-3|.
TGCGCCAGCAGCCAACTAGCTGGAGATACGCAGTATTTT
CASSQLAGDTQYF
>TRBJ1-2|.|TRBV5-4|once
TGTGCCAGCAGGGTCCTGGGGGGCTATGGCTACACCTTC
CASRVLGGYGYTF
>TRBJ2-7|.|TRBV7-2|.
TGTGCCAGCAGCTTAGAGTACGGAGCCTACGAGCAGTACTTC
CASSLEYGAYEQYF
>TRBJ2-7|TRBD2|TRBV5-6|.
TGTGCCAGCAGCTTGTCCCTAGCGGGGGCCTTCTACGAGCAGTACTTC
CASSLSLAGAFYEQYF
>TRBJ2-3|.|TRBV5-1|.
TGCGCCAGCAGCACTCGGACTGAACGACGCGATACGCAGTATTTT
CASSTRTERRDTQYF
>TRBJ1-5|.|TRBV19|.
TGTGCCAGTAGTAGGGGCAGGGTGGATCAGCCCCAGCATTTT
CASSRGRVDQPQHF
>TRBJ1-4|.|TRBV6-5|few
TGTGCCAGCGGCTTGACAGGACGTAATGAAAAACTGTTTTTT
CASGLTGRNEKLFF
>TRBJ1-5|.|TRBV7-2|.
TGTGCCAGCAGCCCCGGGACCGGGAGGGATCAGCCCCAGCATTTT
CASSPGTGRDQPQHF
>TRBJ2-2|TRBD1|TRBV18|.
TGTGCCAGCTCACCATTTGCAGGGGGAAGAACCGGGGAGCTGTTTTTT
CASSPFAGGRTGELFF
>TRBJ1-6|.|TRBV3-1/TRBV3-2|.
TGTGCCAGCAGCCAAGAGGCAGGGAGGACCTATAATTCACCCCTCCACTTT
CASSQEAGRTYNSPLHF
>TRBJ1-3|TRBD1|TRBV7-2|.
TGTGCCAGCAGCCCGTACAGGGGGAACTCTGGAAACACCATATATTTT
CASSPYRGNSGNTIYF
>TRBJ2-7|.|TRBV3-1/TRBV3-2|.
TGTGCCAGCAGCCAAGCATTAGCCTGGGAGCAGTACTTC
CASSQALAWEQYF
>TRBJ2-2|TRBD1|TRBV11-2|.
TGTGCCAGCAGCTTAGTAACAGGGGGCGTCCCCGGGGAGCTGTTTTTT
CASSLVTGGVPGELFF
>TRBJ2-7|TRBD2|TRBV7-2|.
TGTGCCAGCAGCTTCTTGCGGGGGGGCCCTCGTTCAGGCGAGCAGTACTTC
CASSFLRGGPRSGEQYF
>TRBJ1-1|TRBD1|TRBV7-6|few
TGTGCCAGCAGCGGGGGGGACAGGGCCCCACGTGGAGCTTTCTTT
CASSGGDRAPRGAFF
>TRBJ2-5|TRBD1|TRBV7-9|.
TGTGCCAGCAGCTTACCGACAGGGGGCAGAGAGACCCAGTACTTC
CASSLPTGGRETQYF
>TRBJ2-7|.|TRBV28|.
TGTGCCAGCAGTTTAGGTTACAGGAGCACCTACGAGCAGTACTTC
CASSLGYRSTYEQYF
>TRBJ2-3|.|TRBV18|once
TGTGCCAGCTCACCACAGGCAGGGGAAGGGGATACGCAGTATTTT
CASSPQAGEGDTQYF
>TRBJ2-7|TRBD1|TRBV4-2|.
TGTGCCAGCAGCCAACAACGGGACAGGGGGTTCTACGAGCAGTACTTC
CASSQQRDRGFYEQYF
>TRBJ1-2|TRBD1|TRBV3-1/TRBV3-2|.
TGTGCCAGCAGCCAAGCGACAGGGGGAAACTATGGCTACACCTTC
CASSQATGGNYGYTF
>TRBJ2-7|TRBD1|TRBV5-1|.
TGCGCCAGCAGCTTGGGTCGGGACAGGGTAACCTACGAGCAGTACTTC
CASSLGRDRVTYEQYF
>TRBJ2-7|.|TRBV3-1/TRBV3-2|.
TGTGCCAGCAGCCCGCTATTACAGGGAATAAGGACCTACGAGCAGTACTTC
CASSPLLQGIRTYEQYF
>TRBJ2-7|TRBD2|TRBV6-5|once
TGTGCCAGCTCCCGGCGGGGGGACTCCTACGAGCAGTACTTC
CASSRRGDSYEQYF
>TRBJ2-5|.|TRBV19|.
TGTGCCAGCGACGGCGGAGAGACCCAGTACTTC
CASDGGETQYF
>TRBJ2-3|TRBD2|TRBV7-7|.
TGTGCCAGCAGCTTAGCACTAGCGGGGGGCCACACTTACGATACGCAGTATTTT
CASSLALAGGHTYDTQYF
>TRBJ2-5|.|TRBV6-2/TRBV6-3|once
TGTGCCAGCAGTTACTCGGCAGGGTACCAAGAGACCCAGTACTTC
CASSYSAGYQETQYF
>TRBJ1-2|TRBD1|TRBV3-1/TRBV3-2|.
TGTGCCAGCAGCTTTTGGACAGGTCCGAAATCTAACTATGGCTACACCTTC
CASSFWTGPKSNYGYTF
>TRBJ1-4|.|TRBV19|.
TGTGCCAGTAGTATGCGGCAACAGCGGGGGAATGAAAAACTGTTTTTT
CASSMRQQRGNEKLFF
>TRBJ2-2|TRBD1|TRBV7-3|.
TGTGCCAGCAGCTTTACAGGGGGCGCGTCCGGGGAGCTGTTTTTT
CASSFTGGASGELFF
>TRBJ2-3|TRBD2|TRBV9|.
TGTGCCAGCAGCTTCGGACTAGCGGGGGGCGGAGATACGCAGTATTTT
CASSFGLAGGGDTQYF
>TRBJ2-4|TRBD2|TRBV2|.
TGTGCCAGCAGTGGTCTAGCGGGGGGTTCACTAGCCAAAAACATTCAGTACTTC
CASSGLAGGSLAKNIQYF
>TRBJ2-7|TRBD2|TRBV29-1|.
TGCAGCGTTGAACTGGGGGGGACCTACGAGCAGTACTTC
CSVELGGTYEQYF